This is a list of T cell receptor beta chains from one sample in a study of radiation and T cells in renal cell carcinoma. TCRdb's copy holds only in-frame clones and misses some; the assay was immunoSEQ multiplex PCR. Found here are fewer than 10,000 clones, around 64% of them singletons; the top ten hold roughly 21%. This specimen was tumor tissue, taken from a patient whose treatment was nephrectomy without radiotherapy. The source is a man in his fifties or sixties with renal cell carcinoma. CDR3s include the opening cysteine and the closing phenylalanine or tryptophan. The D gene is left open where the match is weak. Expanded clones get a size class; other rows say once, few or many, or leave the size out.

j_call,d_call,v_call,clone_size,cdr3_nt,cdr3_aa
TRBJ2-6,-,TRBV7-3,-,TGTGCCAGCAGCTCCTCGACAGCCGTCTCTGGGGCCAACGTCCTGACTTTC,CASSSSTAVSGANVLTF
TRBJ2-7,-,TRBV19,-,TGTGCCAGTAGTACGGGGCCGAAGCCCTCCTACGAGCAGTACTTC,CASSTGPKPSYEQYF
TRBJ2-1,-,TRBV4-3,few,TGCGCCAGCAGCCAAGATAGGGGGATAGGTGAGCAGTTCTTC,CASSQDRGIGEQFF
TRBJ2-7,-,TRBV5-1,-,TGCGCCAGCAGCAACCCAGGGGGGGGTTCCTACGAGCAGTACTTC,CASSNPGGGSYEQYF
TRBJ1-5,-,TRBV6-1,-,TGTGCCAGCAGTGAAGCCGGAGGCAATCAGCCCCAGCATTTT,CASSEAGGNQPQHF
TRBJ1-1,-,TRBV5-4,-,TGTGCCAGCAGCCTGGTGCAGGGAAACACTGAAGCTTTCTTT,CASSLVQGNTEAFF
TRBJ2-5,-,TRBV5-1,-,TGCGCCAGCAGCTTGGCGGGGCAGGGGGAGACCCAGTACTTC,CASSLAGQGETQYF
TRBJ1-4,-,TRBV9,large,TGTGCCAGCAGCGTAGGGGCCCCGCGGGAAAAACTGTTTTTT,CASSVGAPREKLFF
TRBJ1-1,-,TRBV5-1,-,TGCGCCAGCAGCTTGGACTCTAGCGTGAACACTGAAGCTTTCTTT,CASSLDSSVNTEAFF
TRBJ2-7,TRBD1,TRBV5-4,-,TGTGCCAGCAGCCCCCCGGGACAGGCCCAATACGAGCAGTACTTC,CASSPPGQAQYEQYF
TRBJ2-2,-,TRBV29-1,-,TGCAGCGTTGCGGTAAAGGGGGGCACCGGGGAGCTGTTTTTT,CSVAVKGGTGELFF
TRBJ1-1,-,TRBV11-3,-,TGTGCCAGCAGCCCCGGACTGTTCCCTTTCTTT,CASSPGLFPFF
TRBJ2-2,-,TRBV6-1,-,TGTGCCAGCAGTGGTTCCGGGGAGCTGTTTTTT,CASSGSGELFF
TRBJ2-3,-,TRBV5-5,few,TGTGCCAGCAGCTTTTCCCCGGAGCTGGATACGCAGTATTTT,CASSFSPELDTQYF
TRBJ1-4,TRBD1,TRBV19,-,TGTGCCAGTAGTACCACAGGGGACAAACTGTTTTTT,CASSTTGDKLFF
TRBJ2-1,-,TRBV11-3,-,TGTGCCAGCACCAAGTACAATGAGCAGTTCTTC,CASTKYNEQFF
TRBJ1-1,-,TRBV18,-,TGTGCCAGCTCACTTGTGGACAGCGGCACTGAAGCTTTCTTT,CASSLVDSGTEAFF
TRBJ1-4,-,TRBV7-9,-,TGTGCCAGCAGCTACAGGGCCCCAACTAATGAAAAACTGTTTTTT,CASSYRAPTNEKLFF
TRBJ2-7,TRBD2,TRBV27,medium-sized,TGTGCCAGCAGTCGACTAGCGGGGACGTACGAGCAGTACTTC,CASSRLAGTYEQYF
TRBJ2-7,-,TRBV7-2,-,TGTGCCAGCAGCTTAAGTGGGGATACCTACGAGCAGTACTTC,CASSLSGDTYEQYF
TRBJ1-2,TRBD1,TRBV7-8,few,TGTGCCAGCAGCTTAGGTGCAGGGGGCGATGGCTACACCTTC,CASSLGAGGDGYTF
TRBJ2-1,-,TRBV10-2,-,TGCGCCAGCACTCGCCGGAGGGAGGTTGGGACATATGAGCAGTTCTTC,CASTRRREVGTYEQFF
TRBJ2-5,-,TRBV5-4,few,TGTGCCAGCAGCTGGCGGACAGCAGAGACCCAGTACTTC,CASSWRTAETQYF
TRBJ2-1,-,TRBV30,-,TGTGCCTGGAGGAACGAACAGATCCAGTTCTTC,CAWRNEQIQFF
TRBJ1-1,TRBD1,TRBV11-2,-,TGTGCCAGCAGCTGGGACAGACTGAACACTGAAGCTTTCTTT,CASSWDRLNTEAFF
TRBJ2-4,-,TRBV7-2,-,TGTGCCAGCAGCTTAGCTTTTGGAAGCCAAAACATTCAGTACTTC,CASSLAFGSQNIQYF
TRBJ2-1,-,TRBV2,few,TGTGCCAGCAGTGTTGAACGGCCGTCCTACAATGAGCAGTTCTTC,CASSVERPSYNEQFF
TRBJ2-1,-,TRBV25-1,-,TGTGCCAGCAGTGAAGGGCTAGCCGATGAGCAGTTCTTC,CASSEGLADEQFF
TRBJ2-5,-,TRBV7-8,-,TGTGCCAGCAGCCTCCGCCCAAGGGGATTCCAAGAGACCCAGTACTTC,CASSLRPRGFQETQYF
TRBJ2-5,-,TRBV30,-,TGTGCCTGGAGTGCGAATTGGGAGACCCAGTACTTC,CAWSANWETQYF
TRBJ2-1,TRBD1,TRBV19,-,TGTGCCAGTAGTATAGAGGCCGGACAGGGGGCCATTGAGCAGTTCTTC,CASSIEAGQGAIEQFF
TRBJ2-7,TRBD2,TRBV7-6,-,TGTGCCAGCAGCTTAACTAGCGGCTCCGAGCAGTACTTC,CASSLTSGSEQYF
TRBJ2-2,TRBD2,TRBV7-9,-,TGTGCCAGCAGCTCCGGACTAGCGGATGGCGGGGAGCTGTTTTTT,CASSSGLADGGELFF
TRBJ2-5,TRBD2,TRBV6-5,few,TGTGCCAGCAGTTACTGGGCGGGGGGGGCCCAAGAGACCCAGTACTTC,CASSYWAGGAQETQYF
TRBJ1-2,TRBD1,TRBV5-6,-,TGTGCCAGCAGCCCCGGACAGGGGGCGAGGGGCTACACCTTC,CASSPGQGARGYTF
TRBJ2-7,-,TRBV10-3,few,TGTGCCATCAGTGAGTCGAGGGAGCAGTACTTC,CAISESREQYF
TRBJ1-1,-,TRBV27,few,TGTGCCAGTCGGGGTGGGTGGACTGAAGCTTTCTTT,CASRGGWTEAFF
TRBJ1-2,-,TRBV4-3,once,TGCGCCAGCAGCCAATCGGTGATAGGACTGGGAGGCTACACCTTC,CASSQSVIGLGGYTF
TRBJ1-1,-,TRBV5-1,once,TGCGCCAGCAGCTTGAGCCCGGAGCTCACTGAAGCTTTCTTT,CASSLSPELTEAFF
TRBJ2-5,-,TRBV5-1,once,TGCGCCAGCTCCCCCGCCAGGCTTCAAGAGACCCAGTACTTC,CASSPARLQETQYF
TRBJ1-1,TRBD1,TRBV12-5,-,TGTGCTAGTGGTCCGCCCGGGACAGGGGTTTTAGCTTTCTTT,CASGPPGTGVLAFF
TRBJ2-1,-,TRBV27,large,TGTGCCAGCAGTTTGAGGATCCCCTACAATGAGCAGTTCTTC,CASSLRIPYNEQFF
TRBJ1-1,TRBD1,TRBV11-2,-,TGTGCCAGCAGCTTATTATCGTGGGACAGGGTTAAGAACACTGAAGCTTTCTTT,CASSLLSWDRVKNTEAFF
TRBJ2-5,-,TRBV5-1,-,TGCGCCAGCAGCTTGGCCCGGGAGACCCAGTACTTC,CASSLARETQYF
TRBJ1-4,TRBD1,TRBV19,-,TGTGCCAGTAGTCCCGAAGGGGGCCTTAATGAAAAACTGTTTTTT,CASSPEGGLNEKLFF
TRBJ1-6,TRBD1,TRBV9,-,TGTGCCAGCAGCTCGGGACAGGGAGATTCACCCCTCCACTTT,CASSSGQGDSPLHF
TRBJ1-6,-,TRBV7-2,-,TGTGCCAGCAGCTTACTAGGGGTTAGATCACCCCTCCACTTT,CASSLLGVRSPLHF
TRBJ2-7,TRBD2,TRBV4-3,-,TGCGCCAGCAGCCCCGGCACGGGGGGCTACGAGCAGTACTTC,CASSPGTGGYEQYF
TRBJ1-1,-,TRBV10-3,-,TGTGCCACCCGAGGGAACTATGAAGCTTTCTTT,CATRGNYEAFF
TRBJ2-6,TRBD1,TRBV7-3,-,TGTGCCAGCAGCTTAAGGTTGGGGACAGGGGGTCCCGGGGCCAACGTCCTGACTTTC,CASSLRLGTGGPGANVLTF